Sequencing of this T cell receptor beta chain was carried out in a study of vaccination and CD4 T cells after COVID-19 (dated by TCRdb to between 2020 and 2023). Describing the broader study: SARS-CoV-2 positivity had been established in the convalescent patients by nasal swab PCR, and mild disease was recorded in under ten of these patients and severe disease in one. In around 10 COVID-19 convalescent patients and a few infection-naive healthy vaccine recipients, researchers compared the spike-specific CD4+ TCR repertoire from before mRNA vaccination with the repertoire from after. Post-COVID blood samples from convalescent patients were collected a median of around 100 days after diagnosis, with a range of roughly 35 to 161 days. The convalescent cohort comprised six males and four females, including two Hispanic individuals, seven Caucasians, two Asians and one multiracial person. The time from the second vaccine dose to post-vaccine blood sampling had a median of roughly 72 days and ranged from 14 to 241 days. Two doses of either the Pfizer-BioNTech BNT162b2 vaccine (n=8) or the Moderna mRNA-1273 vaccine (n=2) were administered to participants. Overlapping spike peptide pools from SARS-CoV-2 and from the common cold coronaviruses HCoV-NL63, HCoV-OC43 and HCoV-229E were used as culture stimuli. In control cultures, a CEFX viral epitope pool was used as positive control, an HIV-1 Nef peptide pool was used as negative control, or no peptide was added.

V loses 6 bases of germline sequence and J loses 0 bases, and the interval between the two ends is 16 bases. CDR1 and CDR2 are read off the germline V gene as SNHLY and FYNNEI. The CDR3, cysteine through phenylalanine, is 16 amino acids long. Solely the CDR3 DNA is kept, with 48 bases framed from the first base. The investigation overall reported the following: Of the vaccine-specific clones in convalescent patients, 304 of 307, or nearly all, reacted only to SARS-CoV-2 spike and did not cross-react with common cold coronaviruses. Although the median number of SARS-CoV-2-reactive clonotypes went up from roughly 23 after infection to some 38 after vaccination, the increase was not significant. In convalescent patients, a median 86.3% of post-vaccine SARS-CoV-2-reactive clones were detected only after vaccination, and vaccine-specific priming was suggested by this finding. Relatively few convalescent patients were included in the study, and early timepoints after natural infection were not analyzed.

In the case of this clonotype: What antigen it recognizes has not been identified. The sample holds no much larger clone one base away, and base qualities are not on file.

Explained via the paper, the treatment or condition label denotes: approximately nine-day PBMC culture with coronavirus spike peptide pools or control peptides (ViraFEST assay). The study used the ViraFEST assay, which expanded antigen-specific T cells with peptide pools and then identified expanded clonotypes by TCR sequencing. The convalescent patients' positive SARS-CoV-2 PCR tests were from March to December 2020, which was before the Alpha, Beta and Delta variants emerged in the United States. Two million PBMCs per well were cultured in IMDM with approximately 5% human AB serum and roughly 10 IU/ml IL-2, plus 10 ug/ml peptide pools. On days 3 and 7, half of the culture medium was replaced with fresh IL-2-containing medium. After 10 days of culture, CD4+ T cells were isolated by negative selection using the EasySep CD4+ T cell isolation kit. Ficoll-Paque Plus gradient centrifugation was used to isolate PBMCs from whole blood, and the isolated PBMCs were then either used fresh or cryopreserved at -140C. Culture conditions were generally each tested in triplicate wells.

Library preparation employed PCR. DNA from cultured CD4+ T cells was subjected to TCR sequencing with the Oncomine TCR Beta short-read assay at the Johns Hopkins FTIC core. Genomic DNA was extracted from the cultured CD4+ T cells with the QIAamp micro DNA kit. Oncomine TCR Beta libraries from cultured CD4+ T cells were pooled with unique dual indexes and sequenced on an Illumina iSeq 100. For the original study's pipeline: Non-productive sequences were removed, and CDR3s that did not start with C, did not end with F or W, or were shorter than 7 amino acids were discarded. The MANAFEST web application was used to identify antigen-specific clonotypes by comparing peptide-stimulated wells against reference wells and other culture wells. For a clone to be called positive, the clone needed an FDR below 0.05, an odds ratio above 5, and a productive frequency above 0.1% in at least two of three replicate wells. Clonotypes that were significantly expanded in both SARS-CoV-2 spike wells and at least one common cold coronavirus spike condition were defined as cross-reactive. CDR3 homology was assessed with Levenshtein distances (stringdist) and unrooted phylogenetic trees (ape) in R version 3.6.1. The raw public reads went through TCRdb reprocessing: fastp at Q25, MiXCR clone calling, in-frame beta chains kept. Every entry covers one CDR3 protein and lists the most common genes and DNA from its rows. For this entry, the V and J calls and clone size follow TCRdb and not the study's own pipeline. Recorded for this sample are around 10,000 distinct CDR3 sequences; 64% of them occurred a single time. 34% of the sample is held by the ten biggest clonotypes.

Sequencing was done on a sample of CD4+ T cells from blood, cultured in vitro. This clonotype originated in a human donor who had recovered from COVID-19. The rearranged chain carries TRBV2 and TRBJ2-3; the D gene is perhaps TRBD1, from 7 matching bases. This receptor carries the CDR3 CASRYLEGASTDTQYF. The DNA reads as follows: TGTGCCAGCAGATACTTGGAGGGGGCAAGCACAGATACGCAGTATTTT.